The clone carrying this TCR beta chain was seen only a few times. This entry belongs to a study of blood T cell repertoires in COVID-19. At the level of the study: From the United States, Italy and Spain came samples of acute and convalescent COVID-19. In each case, the material was cDNA or gDNA derived from T cells, B-cell-depleted T cells, or PBMCs.

In the original workflow: Counts of nucleated cells, estimated from reference gene primer amplification, were obtained. TCRdb's table, derived via immunoSEQ multiplex PCR, lists solely in-frame clones and lacks some. That table is the source of V, J and clone size, and D and trimming were worked out from the DNA. This sample carries around 100,000 clones, approximately 80% of them seen once, and the ten largest clones take roughly 24%. Germline CDR1 LGHNA, CDR2 YSLEER. Trimming cost V 0 bases and J 4 bases, with 12 bases left between them. The CDR3 totals 15 residues. The rearrangement uses TRBV4-3 and TRBJ1-2; a possible D gene is TRBD1 (5 bases). The receptor was derived from a human donor in a cohort sampled during active COVID-19. Input material: peripheral blood. CDR3 coding DNA: TGCGCCAGCAGCCAAGATCGGCGGGGGTTCTATGGCTACACCTTC. Its translation is CASSQDRRGFYGYTF.